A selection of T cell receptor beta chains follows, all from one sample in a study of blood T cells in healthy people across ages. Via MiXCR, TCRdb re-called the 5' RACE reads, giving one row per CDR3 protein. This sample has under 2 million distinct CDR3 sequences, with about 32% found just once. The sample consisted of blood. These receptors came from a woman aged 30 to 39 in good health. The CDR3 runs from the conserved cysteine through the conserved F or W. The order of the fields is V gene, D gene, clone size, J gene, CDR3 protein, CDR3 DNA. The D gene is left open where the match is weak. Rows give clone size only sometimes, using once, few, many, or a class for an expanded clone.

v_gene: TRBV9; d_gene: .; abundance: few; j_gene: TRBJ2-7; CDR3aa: CASSVGSVGEQYF; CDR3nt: TGTGCCAGCAGCGTAGGGTCCGTAGGGGAGCAGTACTTC
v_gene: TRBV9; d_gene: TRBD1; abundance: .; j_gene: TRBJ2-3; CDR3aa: CASSQPGQGSHTQYF; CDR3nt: TGTGCCAGCAGCCAACCGGGACAGGGTTCACATACGCAGTATTTT
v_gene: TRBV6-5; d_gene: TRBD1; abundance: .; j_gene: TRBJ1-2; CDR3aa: CGSRDSNYGYTF; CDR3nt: TGTGGATCGCGGGACAGCAACTATGGCTACACCTTC
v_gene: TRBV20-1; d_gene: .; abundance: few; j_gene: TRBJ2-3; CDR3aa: CSARKGTDTQYF; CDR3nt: TGCAGTGCTAGGAAAGGCACAGATACGCAGTATTTT
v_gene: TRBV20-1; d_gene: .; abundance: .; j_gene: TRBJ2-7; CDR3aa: CSARPLTRVALDEQYF; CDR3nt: TGCAGTGCTAGACCTCTTACTAGGGTGGCCCTCGACGAGCAGTACTTC
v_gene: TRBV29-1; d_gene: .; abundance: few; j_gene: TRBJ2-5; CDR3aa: CSVGRPSEPGFTLETQYF; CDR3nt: TGCAGCGTTGGCCGCCCCTCTGAACCGGGCTTCACTTTGGAGACCCAGTACTTC
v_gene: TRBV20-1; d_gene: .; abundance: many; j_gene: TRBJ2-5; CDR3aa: CSAPGKRQETQYF; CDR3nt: TGCAGTGCACCTGGGAAGCGGCAAGAGACCCAGTACTTC
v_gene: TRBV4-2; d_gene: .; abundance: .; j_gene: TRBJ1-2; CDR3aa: CASSPSIPDGYTF; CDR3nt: TGTGCCAGCAGCCCCTCCATTCCGGATGGCTACACCTTC
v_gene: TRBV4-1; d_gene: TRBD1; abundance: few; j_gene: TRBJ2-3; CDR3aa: CASSYSGQVSTDTQYF; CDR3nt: TGCGCCAGCAGCTATTCAGGACAGGTCAGCACAGATACGCAGTATTTT
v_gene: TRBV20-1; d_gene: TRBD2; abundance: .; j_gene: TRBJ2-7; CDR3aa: CSANSLARSGGVYEQYF; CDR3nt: TGCAGTGCTAATTCCCTGGCTCGGAGCGGGGGGGTCTACGAGCAGTACTTC
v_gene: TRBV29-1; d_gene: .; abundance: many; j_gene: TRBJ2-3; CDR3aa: CSAGPPKKMTELTDTQYF; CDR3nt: TGCAGCGCCGGACCCCCCAAGAAGATGACAGAATTAACAGATACGCAGTATTTT
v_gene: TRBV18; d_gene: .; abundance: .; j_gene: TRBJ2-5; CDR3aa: CASSPSRTDQETQYF; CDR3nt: TGTGCCAGCTCACCATCACGGACGGATCAAGAGACCCAGTACTTC
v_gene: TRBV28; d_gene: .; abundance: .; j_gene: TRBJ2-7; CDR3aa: CASSSSPERGAYEQYF; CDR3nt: TGTGCCAGCAGTTCCTCCCCAGAGAGGGGTGCCTACGAGCAGTACTTC
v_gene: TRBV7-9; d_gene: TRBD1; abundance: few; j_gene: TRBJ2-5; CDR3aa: CASSPNRGPLLRETQYF; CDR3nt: TGTGCCAGCAGCCCAAACAGGGGTCCTCTCCTTAGGGAGACCCAGTACTTC
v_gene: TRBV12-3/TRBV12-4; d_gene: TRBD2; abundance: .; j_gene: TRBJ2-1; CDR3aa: CASSPSGKRYNGQFF; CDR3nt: TGTGCCAGCAGCCCTAGCGGGAAGAGGTACAATGGGCAGTTCTTC
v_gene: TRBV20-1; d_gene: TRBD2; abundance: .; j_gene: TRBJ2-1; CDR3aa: CSAPGLAVWNEQFF; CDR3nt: TGCAGTGCCCCCGGACTAGCGGTTTGGAATGAGCAGTTCTTC
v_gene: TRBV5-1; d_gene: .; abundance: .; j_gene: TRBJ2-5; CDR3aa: CASSLGRQVTETQYF; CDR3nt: TGCGCCAGCAGCTTGGGCAGGCAGGTGACGGAGACCCAGTACTTC
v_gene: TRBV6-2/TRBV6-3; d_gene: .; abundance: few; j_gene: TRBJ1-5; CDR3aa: CASRPGRDPHSNQPQHF; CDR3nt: TGTGCCAGCAGACCTGGACGGGATCCGCATAGCAATCAGCCCCAGCATTTT
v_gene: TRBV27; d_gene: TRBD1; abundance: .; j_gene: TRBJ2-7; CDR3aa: CASRSGQGPYEQYF; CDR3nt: TGTGCCAGCAGATCCGGACAGGGCCCCTACGAGCAGTACTTC
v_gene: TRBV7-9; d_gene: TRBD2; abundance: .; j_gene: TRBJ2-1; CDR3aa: CASSLGIAGGFLYNEQFF; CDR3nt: TGTGCCAGCAGCTTAGGGATAGCGGGGGGCTTTTTATACAATGAGCAGTTCTTC
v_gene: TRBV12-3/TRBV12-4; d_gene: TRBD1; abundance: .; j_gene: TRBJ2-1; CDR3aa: CAGSRRQGARLNDEQFF; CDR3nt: TGTGCCGGCTCGCGCCGACAGGGGGCGAGACTGAACGATGAGCAGTTCTTC
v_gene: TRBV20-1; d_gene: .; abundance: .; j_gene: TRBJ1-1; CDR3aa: CSARDAANTEAFF; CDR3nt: TGCAGTGCTAGAGATGCCGCGAACACTGAAGCTTTCTTT
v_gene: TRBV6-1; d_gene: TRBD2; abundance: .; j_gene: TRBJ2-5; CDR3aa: CASSDSGGRETQYF; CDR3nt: TGTGCCAGCAGTGATAGCGGCGGGAGAGAGACCCAGTACTTC
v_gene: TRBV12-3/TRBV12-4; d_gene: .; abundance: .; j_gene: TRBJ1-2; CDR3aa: CASSLAGSNGYTF; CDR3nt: TGTGCCAGCAGTTTAGCGGGATCGAATGGCTACACCTTC
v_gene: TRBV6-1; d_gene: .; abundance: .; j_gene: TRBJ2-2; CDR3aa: CASSERGALNTGELFF; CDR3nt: TGTGCCAGCAGTGAACGGGGAGCGTTGAACACCGGGGAGCTGTTTTTT
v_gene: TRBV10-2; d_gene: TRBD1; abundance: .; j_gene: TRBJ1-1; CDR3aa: CASSVRGTGGAFF; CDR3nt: TGCGCCAGCAGTGTTAGAGGGACAGGTGGAGCTTTCTTT
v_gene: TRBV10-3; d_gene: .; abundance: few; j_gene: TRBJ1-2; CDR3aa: CALRDGNYGYTF; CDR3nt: TGTGCCCTTAGGGACGGGAACTATGGCTACACCTTC
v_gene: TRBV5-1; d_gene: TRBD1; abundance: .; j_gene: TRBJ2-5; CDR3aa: CASSPGQAEETQYF; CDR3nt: TGCGCCAGCAGCCCCGGACAGGCAGAAGAGACCCAGTACTTC
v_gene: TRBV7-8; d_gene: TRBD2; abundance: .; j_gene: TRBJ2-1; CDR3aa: CASSSRGGIEQFF; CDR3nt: TGTGCCAGCAGCTCTCGCGGGGGAATTGAGCAGTTCTTC
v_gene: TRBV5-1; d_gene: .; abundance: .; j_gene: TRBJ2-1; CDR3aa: CASSGAGTYNEQFF; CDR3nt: TGCGCCAGCAGCGGTGCCGGGACCTACAATGAGCAGTTCTTC
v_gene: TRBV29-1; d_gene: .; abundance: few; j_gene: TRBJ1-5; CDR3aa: CSVGGGPGQPQHF; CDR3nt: TGCAGCGTTGGGGGAGGCCCTGGTCAGCCCCAGCATTTT
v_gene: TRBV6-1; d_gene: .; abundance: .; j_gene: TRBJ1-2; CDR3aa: CASSVTTVGGYTF; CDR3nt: TGTGCCAGCAGCGTTACGACCGTAGGGGGCTACACCTTC
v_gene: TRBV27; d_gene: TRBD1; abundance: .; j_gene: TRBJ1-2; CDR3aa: CASSYGTGLEYGYTF; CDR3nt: TGTGCCAGCAGTTATGGGACAGGCCTGGAATATGGCTACACCTTC
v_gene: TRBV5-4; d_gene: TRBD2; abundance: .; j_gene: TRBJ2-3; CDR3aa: CASSLAGQGIDTQYF; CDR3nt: TGTGCCAGCAGCTTAGCGGGGCAAGGTATAGATACGCAGTATTTT
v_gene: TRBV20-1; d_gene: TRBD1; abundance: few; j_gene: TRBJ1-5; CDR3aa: CSAAGDRGLRNQPQHF; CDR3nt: TGCAGTGCCGCCGGGGACAGGGGACTACGCAATCAGCCCCAGCATTTT
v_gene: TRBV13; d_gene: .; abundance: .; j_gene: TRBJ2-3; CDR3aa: CASSIRVSDTQYF; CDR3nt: TGTGCCAGCAGCATTAGAGTGTCAGATACGCAGTATTTT
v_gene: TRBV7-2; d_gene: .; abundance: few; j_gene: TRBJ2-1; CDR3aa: CASSLGPREFF; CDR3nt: TGTGCCAGCAGCTTAGGACCAAGGGAGTTCTTC
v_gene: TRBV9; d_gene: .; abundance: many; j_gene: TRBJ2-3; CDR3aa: CASRESPRGTDTQYF; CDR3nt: TGTGCCAGCAGAGAGAGCCCGCGGGGCACAGATACGCAGTATTTT
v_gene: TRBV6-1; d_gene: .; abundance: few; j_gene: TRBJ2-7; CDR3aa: CASSETHTYEQYF; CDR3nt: TGTGCCAGCAGTGAAACCCACACCTACGAGCAGTACTTC
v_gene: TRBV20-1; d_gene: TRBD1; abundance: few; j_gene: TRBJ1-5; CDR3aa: CSARDPRQGPRVWPQHF; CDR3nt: TGCAGTGCTAGAGATCCGCGACAGGGTCCCAGGGTATGGCCCCAGCATTTT
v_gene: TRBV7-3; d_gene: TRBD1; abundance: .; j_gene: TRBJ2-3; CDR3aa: CASSGQGIPDTQYF; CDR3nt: TGTGCCAGCAGCGGACAGGGTATCCCAGATACGCAGTATTTT
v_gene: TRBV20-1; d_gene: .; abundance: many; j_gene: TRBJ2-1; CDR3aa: CSAPRKEVREQFF; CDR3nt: TGCAGTGCTCCACGAAAGGAGGTCCGAGAGCAGTTCTTC
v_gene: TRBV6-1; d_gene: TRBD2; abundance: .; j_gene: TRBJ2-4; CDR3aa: CASSEGGGVRKNIQYF; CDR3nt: TGTGCCAGCAGTGAAGGTGGGGGGGTCAGAAAAAACATTCAGTACTTC
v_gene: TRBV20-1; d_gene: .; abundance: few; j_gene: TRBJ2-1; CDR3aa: CSARAQEGLNEQFF; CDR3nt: TGCAGTGCTAGAGCCCAAGAAGGTTTGAATGAGCAGTTCTTC
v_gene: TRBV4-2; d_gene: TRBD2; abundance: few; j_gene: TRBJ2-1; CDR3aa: CASSQGPWAGDYNEQFF; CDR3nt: TGTGCCAGCAGCCAAGGTCCCTGGGCGGGAGACTACAATGAGCAGTTCTTC
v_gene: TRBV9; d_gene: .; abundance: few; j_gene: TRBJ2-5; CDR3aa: CASTVGLRGETQYF; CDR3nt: TGTGCCAGCACCGTAGGTCTGAGGGGCGAGACCCAGTACTTC
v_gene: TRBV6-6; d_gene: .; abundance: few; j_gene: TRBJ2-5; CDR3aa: CASSSSRGGRETQYF; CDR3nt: TGTGCCAGCAGCTCCTCGAGGGGGGGCCGGGAGACCCAGTACTTC
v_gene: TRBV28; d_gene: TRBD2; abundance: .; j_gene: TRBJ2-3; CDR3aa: CASSERGGYTDTQYF; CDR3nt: TGTGCCAGCAGTGAACGGGGAGGGTACACAGATACGCAGTATTTT